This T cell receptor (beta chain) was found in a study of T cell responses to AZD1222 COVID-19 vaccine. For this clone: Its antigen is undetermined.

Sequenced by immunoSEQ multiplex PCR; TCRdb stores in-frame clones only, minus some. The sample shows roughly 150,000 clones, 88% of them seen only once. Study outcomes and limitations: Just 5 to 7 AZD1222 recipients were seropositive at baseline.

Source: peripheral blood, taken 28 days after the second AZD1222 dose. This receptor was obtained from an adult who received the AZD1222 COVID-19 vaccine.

CDR3 sequence: CASSEGRTVNQPQHF. The CDR3 DNA follows: TGTGCCAGCAGTGAGGGACGAACGGTCAATCAGCCCCAGCATTTT. The genes are TRBV2 and TRBJ1-5; TRBD1 might be the D (5 bases). V gave up 3 bases and J gave up 3 bases, with 12 bases separating them. Germline V CDR1 and CDR2: SNHLY, FYNNEI. This CDR3 comprises 15 residues.